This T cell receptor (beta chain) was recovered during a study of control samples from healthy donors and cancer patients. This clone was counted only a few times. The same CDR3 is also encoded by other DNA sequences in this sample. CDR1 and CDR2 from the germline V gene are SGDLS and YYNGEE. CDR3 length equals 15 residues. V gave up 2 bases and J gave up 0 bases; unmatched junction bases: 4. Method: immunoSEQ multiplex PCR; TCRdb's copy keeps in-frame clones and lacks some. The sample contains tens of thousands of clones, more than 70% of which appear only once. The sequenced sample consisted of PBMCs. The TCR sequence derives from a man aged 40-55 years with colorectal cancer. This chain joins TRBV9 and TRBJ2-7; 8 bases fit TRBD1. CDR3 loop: CASSVDGTGSYEQYF. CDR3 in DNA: TGTGCCAGCAGCGTGGACGGGACAGGCTCCTACGAGCAGTACTTC.